Listed here are 27 T cell receptor beta chains from one sample, sequenced in a study of CD8+ T cells in alopecia areata listed by TCRdb under 2018. In 4 to 6 patients from the biomarker study, CD4+ cells were sorted further to obtain CD25+CD127- cells. The library was generated by the immunoSEQ multiplex PCR assay. RNA was extracted from all samples and reverse transcribed into cDNA, which served as template for TCR sequencing. The immuneACCESS repertoire file appears here via TCRdb, limited to in-frame rearrangements. These files lack a portion of the clones; in checked studies, under half of the deficit traces to unresolved V genes, and the cause of the others is not known. This sample has around 35,000 clones in its table, and 45% to 65% of those were observed once. Together, the top ten hold more than 1.5% of the sample. Material: CD4+ Tregs sorted from blood. These receptors all stem from a human donor with alopecia areata.

This rearrangement joins TRBV7-2 to TRBJ1-3, with D perhaps matching TRBD1 (6 bases). Trimming cost V 1 base and J 2 bases, with 12 bases left between them. CDR3 size: 16 residues. From germline, CDR1 is SGHTA and CDR2 FQGNSA. In DNA, the CDR3 is TGTGCCAGCAGCTTAGGATCGGGGGCACCTGGAAACACCATATATTTT. Amino acids: CASSLGSGAPGNTIYF.

This rearrangement joins TRBV27 to TRBJ2-5, with D possibly being TRBD1 or TRBD2 (5 bases each). The DNA end is a closer match to TRBJ2-7, so the J assignment may be wrong. CDR1 and CDR2 (germline): MNHEY, SMNVEV (reference sequence). The CDR3 length is 16 residues. CDR3 bases: TGTGCCAGCAGTCCGCAGCCCTCCGGGACCGCCAACGAGCAGTACTTC. This translates into CASSPQPSGTANEQYF.

The rearrangement uses TRBV25-1 and TRBJ1-1; a possible D gene is TRBD1 (5 bases). This CDR3 spans 13 amino acids. The germline V and J ends were trimmed by 7 bases and 1 base, with 10 bases remaining between them. CDR1 and CDR2 from the germline V gene are MGHDK and SYGVNS. The DNA of the CDR3 is TGTGCCAGCACCACTACAGGGAACACTGAAGCTTTCTTT. The encoded protein is CASTTTGNTEAFF.

By share, this clone ranks as medium-sized. The rearrangement links TRBV7-2 to TRBJ2-5; D gene ambiguous. Germline assignment: CDR1 SGHTA and CDR2 FQGNSA. The V end was cut by 1 base, the J end by 5 bases, with 5 bases between. The CDR3 spans 12 residues. The CDR3 loop reads CASSLERETQYF. The CDR3 nucleotides are TGTGCCAGCAGCTTAGAACGGGAGACCCAGTACTTC.

This clone appeared a few times. The chain carries TRBV6-6 and TRBJ2-2; D not resolved. CDR3 size: 11 residues. V shed 9 bases and J shed 5 bases, with 7 bases lying between them. Germline V lookup: CDR1 MNHNY, CDR2 SVGAGI (reference sequence). The CDR3 sequence is CASRLTGELFF. The CDR3 nucleotides are TGTGCCAGTAGGTTGACCGGGGAGCTGTTTTTT.

V and J are TRBV10-3 and TRBJ1-1; tentatively, D is TRBD1 (5 bases). The CDR3 covers 13 residues. Trimming stripped 8 bases from V and 5 bases from J, with 15 bases between. The germline V gene encodes CDR1 ENHRY and CDR2 SYGVKD. The CDR3 sequence is CAIASGGGTEAFF. CDR3 DNA: TGTGCCATCGCCTCTGGGGGGGGGACTGAAGCTTTCTTT.

The chain couples TRBV6-4 to TRBJ2-1; 9 bases line up with TRBD2. J was trimmed by 2 bases and V by 5 bases; bases with no gene match: 7. CDR3 size: 16 residues. In germline, CDR1 is MRHNA, CDR2 SNTAGT. The CDR3, as DNA: TGTGCCAGCAGTAGGAGACTAGCGGCCCCCTACAATGAGCAGTTCTTC. It specifies CASSRRLAAPYNEQFF.

The rearrangement joins TRBV27 to TRBJ2-7, with D perhaps matching TRBD2 (6 bases). CDR3 length equals 14 residues. V lost 4 bases and J lost 2, with 12 bases in between. Germline V CDR1 and CDR2: MNHEY, SMNVEV (reference sequence). The CDR3 is CASSSGLDAYEQYF. The CDR3, as DNA: TGTGCCAGCAGTTCGGGACTCGACGCCTACGAGCAGTACTTC.

This chain connects TRBV5-1 to TRBJ2-5; D is uncertain. The CDR3 length is 15 residues. The V end was cut by 0 bases, the J end by 5 bases, with 14 bases between. From germline, CDR1 is SGHRS and CDR2 YFSETQ. The CDR3 DNA reads TGCGCCAGCAGCTTGGCCATCGGCAGAAGGGAGACCCAGTACTTC. Translation gives CASSLAIGRRETQYF.

This sequence joins TRBV10-3 and TRBJ1-1; TRBD1 might be the D (6 bases). Trimming took 4 bases from V and 5 from J, leaving 11 bases between them. Germline V gene data show CDR1 as ENHRY and CDR2 as SYGVKD. The CDR3 is 13 residues long. The CDR3 sequence is CAISGGARTEAFF. The DNA of the CDR3 is TGTGCCATCAGTGGGGGGGCGCGTACTGAAGCTTTCTTT.

The rearrangement links TRBV7-2 to TRBJ2-1; D remains ambiguous. The V end was cut by 1 base, the J end by 1 base, with 5 bases between. The CDR3 is 14 amino acids. Germline V CDR1 and CDR2: SGHTA, FQGNSA. The DNA of the CDR3 is TGTGCCAGCAGCTTAGGCGCTTCCTACAATGAGCAGTTCTTC. Amino acid sequence: CASSLGASYNEQFF.

This chain links TRBV28 with TRBJ1-5; no firm D call. V was shortened by 6 bases and J by 4 bases, with 13 bases between the two germline ends. Germline assignment: CDR1 MDHEN and CDR2 SYDVKM. The CDR3 covers 14 residues. Here the CDR3 reads CASSPRRVNQPQHF. The CDR3, as DNA: TGTGCCAGCAGCCCTCGGCGGGTTAATCAGCCCCAGCATTTT.

V is TRBV29-1 and J is TRBJ2-7; no definite D call. There are 15 residues in the CDR3. Trimming pared 1 base from V and 0 bases from J, leaving 13 bases between. CDR1 is SQVTM, CDR2 ANQGSEA, per germline. The CDR3 DNA sequence: TGCAGCGTTGAAGGTCTTTCAGGAAGCTCCTACGAGCAGTACTTC. It specifies CSVEGLSGSSYEQYF.

The chain employs TRBV4-1 and TRBJ2-7; 7 bases align to TRBD2. The CDR3 has 16 residues. Germline CDR1 is MGHRA and CDR2 is YSYEKL. The J segment lost 2 bases and the V segment lost 0 bases, leaving 7 bases of the junction unmatched. CDR3 in DNA: TGCGCCAGCAGCCAAGATCGGGCGGGAGCTCCCTACGAGCAGTACTTC. This gives the protein CASSQDRAGAPYEQYF.

A single count supports this clone. The chain carries TRBV10-2 and TRBJ2-1; 7 nucleotides line up with TRBD2. The CDR3 extends over 14 amino acids. CDR1 is WSHSY and CDR2 is SAAADI in the germline V gene. The trim removed 8 bases at V and 0 bases at J, leaving 4 bases unmatched. The CDR3 sequence: CASPCGSSYNEQFF. DNA of the CDR3: TGCGCCAGCCCCTGCGGGAGCTCCTACAATGAGCAGTTCTTC.

V is TRBV4-3 and J is TRBJ2-3; D is possibly TRBD1 (6 bases). The germline V and J ends were trimmed by 0 bases and 0 bases, with 13 bases remaining between them. The CDR3 is 17 amino acids. Germline V lookup: CDR1 LGHNA, CDR2 YSLEER. CDR3 in amino acids: CASSQDLTGISTDTQYF. The CDR3 DNA is TGCGCCAGCAGCCAAGACCTAACAGGGATCAGCACAGATACGCAGTATTTT.

This clone was counted only a few times. This chain joins TRBV5-1 and TRBJ2-1, with D hard to call. V was shortened by 4 bases and J by 2 bases, with 10 bases between the two germline ends. This CDR3 comprises 14 residues. Germline lookup yields CDR1 SGHRS and CDR2 YFSETQ. The CDR3, as DNA: TGCGCCAGCAGCCCATTTAACACCTACAATGAGCAGTTCTTC. Its protein is CASSPFNTYNEQFF.

This CDR3 reads CASSQLAGYTDTQYF. The CDR3, as DNA: TGCGCCAGCTCACAACTAGCGGGGTACACAGATACGCAGTATTTT. The chain combines TRBV5-1 with TRBJ2-3, with TRBD2 matching 10 bases. CDR3 size: 15 residues. Per germline, CDR1 SGHRS and CDR2 YFSETQ. The V and J ends lost 7 bases and 2 bases, in that order; junction bases with no gene match: 7.

By share, this clone counts as medium-sized. This chain joins TRBV29-1 and TRBJ2-1; D remains ambiguous. Germline V CDR1 and CDR2: SQVTM, ANQGSEA. The CDR3 totals 16 residues. Trimming removed 7 bases at V and 0 bases at J, with 19 bases between. The CDR3 spells CSALELKISSYNEQFF. CDR3 sequence (DNA): TGCAGCGCCCTTGAACTGAAAATAAGCTCCTACAATGAGCAGTTCTTC.

This clone was seen more than once but under ten times. The chain has TRBV7-9 and TRBJ1-1, with a tentative D call TRBD1 (5 bases). Trimming removed 6 bases at V and 4 bases at J, with 12 bases between. CDR3 size: 13 residues. From germline, CDR1 is SEHNR and CDR2 FQNEAQ (reference sequence). In DNA form, the CDR3 reads TGTGCCAGCAGTCCCAGGGTGGGCACTGAAGCTTTCTTT. Residues: CASSPRVGTEAFF.

This chain connects TRBV28 to TRBJ2-4; D remains unclear. The CDR3 loop spans 14 amino acids. Germline V lookup: CDR1 MDHEN, CDR2 SYDVKM. V lost 4 bases, J lost 0 bases, and 7 bases lay in between. CDR3 DNA: TGTGCCAGCAGTTCTCTACTAGCCAAAAACATTCAGTACTTC. Amino acid sequence: CASSSLLAKNIQYF.

This sequence joins TRBV6-6 and TRBJ2-7; TRBD2 is a possible D gene (6 bases). Germline V gene sequence: CDR1 MNHNY, CDR2 SVGAGI (reference sequence). Deletions cut 7 bases from V and 0 bases from J, with 16 bases between. CDR3 size: 15 residues. As DNA, the CDR3 is TGTGCCAGCACTTTCTCATCGGGGGTCTCCTACGAGCAGTACTTC. Translation: CASTFSSGVSYEQYF.

This chain connects TRBV5-1 to TRBJ2-7; no clear D gene. Trimming shortened V by 0 bases and J by 0 bases, and 13 bases separated the two germline ends. Germline lookup yields CDR1 SGHRS and CDR2 YFSETQ. The CDR3 is 16 amino acids. In DNA, the CDR3 is TGCGCCAGCAGCTTGGGGACGGCCCATAGCTCCTACGAGCAGTACTTC. Translated: CASSLGTAHSSYEQYF.

The chain uses TRBV6-5 and TRBJ1-3, with unresolved D. The ends were cut back, 0 bases at V and 0 bases at J, with 6 bases in the middle. Germline lookup yields CDR1 MNHEY and CDR2 SVGAGI. The CDR3 extends over 15 amino acids. CDR3 amino acids: CASSYSGSSGNTIYF. The CDR3 coding sequence is TGTGCCAGCAGTTACTCGGGTTCCTCTGGAAACACCATATATTTT.

The chain employs TRBV10-3 and TRBJ2-3, with 10 positions matching TRBD2. The junction had 8 bases not matched to a gene; V was cut back by 6 bases and J by 5 bases. CDR3 length equals 15 residues. The germline gives CDR1 ENHRY, CDR2 SYGVKD. CDR3 bases: TGTGCCATCAGCCGAGCGGGGGGGTTAGGAGATACGCAGTATTTT. Translation gives CAISRAGGLGDTQYF.

V gene TRBV5-4 combines with J gene TRBJ1-1; weak D call: TRBD1 (6 bases). Trimming pared 5 bases from V and 4 bases from J, leaving 12 bases between. This CDR3 has 13 residues. The germline gives CDR1 SGHNT, CDR2 YYREEE (reference sequence). The CDR3 coding sequence is TGTGCCAGCAGAGGGGGGCGAAGCACTGAAGCTTTCTTT. Translation: CASRGGRSTEAFF.

The J gene is TRBJ2-5, the V gene TRBV27, with TRBD1 as a possible D gene (6 bases). CDR1 and CDR2 from the germline V gene are MNHEY and SMNVEV (reference sequence). The V end lost 2 bases, the J end lost 4 bases, and 23 bases lay between the germline ends. The CDR3 totals 18 residues. CDR3 DNA: TGTGCCAGCAGTTTAAGACCCATTATCAGGGGTCGGCGAGAGACCCAGTACTTC. Translation gives CASSLRPIIRGRRETQYF.